This entry lists 32 T cell receptor beta chains sequenced from one sample in a study of PD-L1 blockade in urothelial cancer. Sequencing used immunoSEQ multiplex PCR; TCRdb keeps in-frame clones, though not all of them. Of some 43,000 clones listed, around 81% were seen once; the top ten hold about a sixth. The time point denotes: pretreatment peripheral blood. Sequencing was performed on PBMCs, taken around atezolizumab (anti-PD-L1) treatment. These receptors originate from a man in his sixties with urothelial cancer.

The table lists this clone with a count of one. The V gene is TRBV4-2, the J gene TRBJ2-7; D perhaps matches TRBD1 (6 bases). Trimming took off 0 bases at V and 1 base at J, with 13 bases between the two ends. The CDR3 has 16 amino acids. Germline V gene data show CDR1 as LGHNA and CDR2 as YNFKEQ. The CDR3, as DNA: TGTGCCAGCAGCCAAGATTTGGCAGGGGAGTCCTACGAGCAGTACTTC. It yields the protein CASSQDLAGESYEQYF.

This sequence joins TRBV29-1 and TRBJ2-7, with TRBD1 matching over 7 bases. The V and J ends lost 6 bases and 0 bases, in that order; junction bases with no gene match: 8. The CDR3 is 14 residues long. Germline V gene lookup returns CDR1 SQVTM and CDR2 ANQGSEA. The CDR3 region is CSVVPGQSSYEQYF. CDR3 DNA sequence: TGCAGCGTCGTACCGGGACAGAGCTCCTACGAGCAGTACTTC.

This clone was picked up a small number of times. V gene TRBV29-1 combines with J gene TRBJ1-4; a possible D gene is TRBD1 (6 bases). This CDR3 has 13 residues. Trimming shortened V by 4 bases and J by 7 bases, and 13 bases separated the two germline ends. CDR1 and CDR2 from the germline V gene are SQVTM and ANQGSEA. The CDR3 DNA reads as TGCAGCGTTGTGACAGGTGTAGGTGAAAAACTGTTTTTT. This codes for CSVVTGVGEKLFF.

This clone has only one observation. The chain links TRBV28 to TRBJ1-2; the match to TRBD1 covers 7 bases. CDR1 MDHEN and CDR2 SYDVKM come from the germline V gene. The CDR3 covers 15 residues. V gave up 2 bases and J gave up 4 bases; unmatched junction bases: 7. For the CDR3, the DNA is TGTGCCAGCAGTTTAAGGAGGGGGCTCTTCTATGGCTACACCTTC. It codes for CASSLRRGLFYGYTF.

CDR3 sequence reads: CASSQDPPSGQETQYF. CDR3 sequence (DNA): TGTGCCAGCAGCCAAGATCCGCCTAGCGGCCAAGAGACCCAGTACTTC. The chain links TRBV4-2 to TRBJ2-5, with 7 bases matching TRBD2. The ends lost 0 bases at V and 1 base at J; junction bases unmatched: 5. Looked up from germline, CDR1 is LGHNA and CDR2 is YNFKEQ. CDR3 length equals 16 residues.

The V call is TRBV6-1, the J call TRBJ1-4, with 8 positions matching TRBD1. The J segment lost 8 bases and the V segment lost 7 bases, leaving 12 bases of the junction unmatched. CDR1 and CDR2 from the germline V gene are MNHNS and SASEGT. This CDR3 spans 15 amino acids. This CDR3 is CASNPYRGVGEKLFF. The DNA for the CDR3 is TGTGCCAGCAACCCATACAGGGGGGTGGGAGAAAAACTGTTTTTT.

The chain carries TRBV2 and TRBJ2-5; 8 bases line up with TRBD2. The trim removed 4 bases at V and 9 bases at J, leaving 7 bases unmatched. Germline loops: CDR1 SNHLY, CDR2 FYNNEI. CDR3 length: 13 residues. CDR3 residues: CASSVGAGAPQYF. As DNA, the CDR3 is TGTGCCAGCAGTGTTGGAGCGGGAGCCCCCCAGTACTTC.

This chain joins TRBV11-2 and TRBJ1-3; D perhaps matches TRBD1 (6 bases). V shed 10 bases and J shed 1 base, with 20 bases lying between them. Germline V gene data show CDR1 as SGHAT and CDR2 as FQNNGV. The CDR3 spans 16 residues. The CDR3: CATNPPQGPSGNTIYF. The CDR3 bases are TGTGCCACCAATCCTCCACAGGGTCCGTCTGGAAACACCATATATTTT.

The J gene is TRBJ1-6, the V gene TRBV7-6; D is uncertain. Trimming took off 5 bases at V and 5 bases at J, with 10 bases between the two ends. Germline assignment: CDR1 SGHVS and CDR2 FNYEAQ. The CDR3 covers 14 residues. CDR3 sequence reads: CASSPSGNNSPLHF. In nucleotides, the CDR3 is TGTGCCAGCAGCCCGAGCGGGAATAATTCACCCCTCCACTTT. The whole variable domain, filled in from reference TRBV7-6 and TRBJ1-6, reads GAGVSQSPRYKVTKRGQDVALRCDPISGHVSLYWYRQALGQGPEFLTYFNYEAQQDKSGLPNDRFSAERPEGSISTLTIQRTEQRDSAMYRCASSPSGNNSPLHFGNGTRLTVT.

The chain is built from TRBV15 and TRBJ2-6, with 10 bases that match TRBD1. Germline CDR1 and CDR2: LNHNV and YYDKDF (reference sequence). The CDR3 covers 19 residues. The trim removed 0 bases at V and 1 base at J, leaving 6 bases unmatched. The CDR3 sequence: CATSRDGGQGRSGANVLTF. In DNA form, the CDR3 reads TGTGCCACCAGCAGAGATGGGGGACAGGGGAGGTCTGGGGCCAACGTCCTGACTTTC.

The chain employs TRBV15 and TRBJ2-1; 16 positions agree with TRBD2. V was clipped by 3 bases and J by 4 bases; unmatched bases: 0. Germline V gene data show CDR1 as LNHNV and CDR2 as YYDKDF (reference sequence). The CDR3 is 16 residues long. CDR3 coding DNA: TGTGCCACCAGCAGGGGACTAGCGGGGGGGTACAATGAGCAGTTCTTC. Translation gives CATSRGLAGGYNEQFF.

The rearrangement uses TRBV7-2 and TRBJ1-2; 9 bases align to TRBD1. V lost 4 bases, J lost 5 bases, and 8 bases stayed unmatched. The CDR3 is made up of 15 amino acids. The germline gives CDR1 SGHTA, CDR2 FQGNSA. In DNA, the CDR3 is TGTGCCAGCAGCTGGAACCGGGACAGGGTTTATGGCTACACCTTC. It yields the protein CASSWNRDRVYGYTF.

The chain combines TRBV10-3 with TRBJ2-1; no clear D. CDR3 length equals 13 residues. The germline gives CDR1 ENHRY, CDR2 SYGVKD. Trimming removed 0 bases from V and 7 bases from J, with 7 bases in between. CDR3 sequence: CAISESLRNEQFF. In DNA form, the CDR3 reads TGTGCCATCAGTGAGTCGTTGCGGAATGAGCAGTTCTTC.

The chain carries TRBV7-9 and TRBJ1-2; D unresolved. Trimming shortened V by 2 bases and J by 4 bases, and 11 bases separated the two germline ends. The CDR3 consists of 14 residues. Germline CDR1 is SEHNR and CDR2 is FQNEAQ (reference sequence). The CDR3 sequence: CASSLNSEFYGYTF. As DNA, the CDR3 is TGTGCCAGCAGCTTAAACTCTGAATTCTATGGCTACACCTTC.

The genes are TRBV10-1 and TRBJ2-1, with TRBD2 matching 11 bases. Germline V CDR1 and CDR2: WNHNN, SYGVQD (reference sequence). The CDR3 runs 15 residues. The V and J ends lost 5 bases and 4 bases, in that order; junction bases with no gene match: 4. The chain's CDR3 is CASSLTSGGYNEQFF. The CDR3 DNA sequence: TGCGCCAGCAGTCTTACTAGCGGGGGTTACAATGAGCAGTTCTTC.

The chain employs TRBV2 and TRBJ1-2; D gene ambiguous. The ends were cut back, 2 bases at V and 3 bases at J, with 22 bases in the middle. CDR3 length: 18 residues. Germline values: CDR1 SNHLY, CDR2 FYNNEI. CDR3 in amino acids: CASSESGERPGSDYGYTF. For the CDR3, the DNA is TGTGCCAGCAGTGAATCGGGAGAGCGGCCCGGATCGGACTATGGCTACACCTTC. Variable domain in full (rest from reference TRBV2 and TRBJ1-2): EPEVTQTPSHQVTQMGQEVILRCVPISNHLYFYWYRQILGQKVEFLVSFYNNEISEKSEIFDDQFSVERPDGSNFTLKIRSTKLEDSAMYFCASSESGERPGSDYGYTFGSGTRLTVV.

The rearrangement uses TRBV7-8 and TRBJ2-4, with 11 bases fitting TRBD2. Germline lookup yields CDR1 SGHVS and CDR2 FQNEAQ. CDR3 length equals 14 residues. After removal of 6 bases from V and 14 bases from J, the junction contained 12 bases not matched to a gene. The CDR3 loop reads CASSTGTSGALKYF. CDR3 in DNA: TGTGCCAGCAGTACCGGGACTAGCGGCGCACTAAAGTACTTC.

The J gene is TRBJ1-1, the V gene TRBV12-5; 8 bases fit TRBD1. V lost 3 bases to trimming and J lost 4 bases; unmatched junction nucleotides: 10. Germline values: CDR1 LGHNT, CDR2 FRNRAP. The CDR3 runs to 16 residues. The CDR3 loop reads CASGFDRGGRGTEAFF. The CDR3 DNA reads TGTGCTAGTGGTTTCGACAGGGGAGGTAGGGGCACTGAAGCTTTCTTT.

The J gene is TRBJ1-4, the V gene TRBV5-1; 11 bases align to TRBD1. Germline CDR1 is SGHRS and CDR2 is YFSETQ. The CDR3 runs to 17 residues. V shed 4 bases and J 4 bases; nucleotides not matched to a gene: 9. CDR3 sequence reads: CASSRGQGAAGNEKLFF. As DNA, the CDR3 is TGCGCCAGCAGCCGAGGACAGGGGGCTGCCGGTAATGAAAAACTGTTTTTT. The complete variable domain, with remaining parts taken from reference TRBV5-1 and TRBJ1-4, reads KAGVTQTPRYLIKTRGQQVTLSCSPISGHRSVSWYQQTPGQGLQFLFEYFSETQRNKGNFPGRFSGRQFSNSRSEMNVSTLELGDSALYLCASSRGQGAAGNEKLFFGSGTQLSVL.

The chain recombines TRBV5-4 with TRBJ2-1; TRBD2 agrees at 9 bases. The trim removed 5 bases at V and 4 bases at J, leaving 7 bases unmatched. CDR1 and CDR2 (germline): SGHNT, YYREEE (reference sequence). CDR3 length: 15 residues. The DNA for the CDR3 is TGTGCCAGCAGTCACAGACTAGCGGATTACAATGAGCAGTTCTTC. It is translated as CASSHRLADYNEQFF.

Here the CDR3 reads CASSHGGNQETQYF. The CDR3 bases are TGCGCCAGCAGCCACGGGGGAAATCAAGAGACCCAGTACTTC. This sequence joins TRBV4-1 and TRBJ2-5, with D possibly matching TRBD2 (6 bases). Trimming shortened V by 3 bases and J by 2 bases, and 10 bases separated the two germline ends. Germline V gene sequence: CDR1 MGHRA, CDR2 YSYEKL. The CDR3 is made up of 14 amino acids.

The CDR3 nucleotides are TGTGCCAGCAGTTTGATGGGTCGTCGGGGGGGGGAAAGCTATGGCTACACCTTC. Its protein product is CASSLMGRRGGESYGYTF. The gene calls are TRBV27 and TRBJ1-2; D is possibly TRBD1 (5 bases). V was shortened by 3 bases and J by 4 bases, with 24 bases between the two germline ends. CDR1 and CDR2 (germline): MNHEY, SMNVEV (reference sequence). The CDR3 spans 18 residues.

The rearrangement joins TRBV19 to TRBJ2-1, with TRBD2 matching 14 bases. The CDR3 has 15 amino acids. V was pared by 1 base and J by 8 bases, with 1 base of the junction left unmatched. Germline CDR1 and CDR2: LNHDA and SQIVND (reference sequence). CDR3 coding DNA: TGTGCCAGTAGTATAGCGGGACTAGCGGGAGATGAGCAGTTCTTC. It translates to CASSIAGLAGDEQFF.

The chain combines TRBV4-3 with TRBJ1-1; no definite D call. The CDR3 consists of 14 residues. Trimming left V 0 bases short and J 2 bases short, with 7 bases between. Germline V gene data show CDR1 as LGHNA and CDR2 as YSLEER. The CDR3 region is CASSQELSNTEAFF. The CDR3 nucleotides are TGCGCCAGCAGCCAAGAACTATCAAACACTGAAGCTTTCTTT.

On this clone itself: A read error may produce the germline difference seen at one junction end. J is TRBJ2-2 and V is TRBV4-3, with TRBD2 identical over 9 bases. The CDR3 extends over 16 amino acids. CDR1 LGHNA and CDR2 YSLEER come from the germline V gene. The CDR3 sequence is CASSQGSGRYTGELFF. Written as DNA, the CDR3 is TGCGCCAGCAGTCAAGGGAGCGGGAGGTACACCGGGGAGCTGTTTTTT.

This chain connects TRBV5-1 to TRBJ1-4; D is perhaps TRBD1 (6 bases). Trimming shortened V by 1 base and J by 8 bases, and 18 bases separated the two germline ends. Germline loops: CDR1 SGHRS, CDR2 YFSETQ. The length of the CDR3 is 16 residues. CDR3 nucleotide sequence: TGCGCCAGCAGCTTGTGGACAGTCAATGGGGGCGAAAAACTGTTTTTT. Translating it yields CASSLWTVNGGEKLFF.

The gene calls are TRBV28 and TRBJ1-2; 8 bases align to TRBD1. J gave up 5 bases and V 9 bases, and 2 bases lay outside the gene matches. The length of the CDR3 is 11 residues. In germline, CDR1 is MDHEN, CDR2 SYDVKM. CDR3: CASRQGYGYTF. DNA of the CDR3: TGTGCCAGTCGACAGGGGTATGGCTACACCTTC.

V is TRBV7-6 and J is TRBJ2-3; D perhaps matches TRBD2 (6 bases). Trimming removed 2 bases from V and 0 bases from J, with 9 bases in between. This CDR3 comprises 15 residues. From germline, CDR1 is SGHVS and CDR2 FNYEAQ. For the CDR3, the DNA is TGTGCCAGCAGCTTATTGGGGGGTAGCACAGATACGCAGTATTTT. It codes for CASSLLGGSTDTQYF.

This chain connects TRBV29-1 to TRBJ2-5, with 11 bases matching TRBD2. The J segment lost 4 bases and the V segment lost 4 bases, leaving 14 bases of the junction unmatched. The CDR3 length is 17 residues. In germline, CDR1 is SQVTM, CDR2 ANQGSEA. CDR3 DNA: TGCAGCGTTGTCCTTAGCGGGAGGGCCTTAAAGGTAGAGACCCAGTACTTC. Translating it yields CSVVLSGRALKVETQYF. Full variable domain (rest looked up from reference TRBV29-1 and TRBJ2-5): SAVISQKPSRDICQRGTSLTIQCQVDSQVTMMFWYRQQPGQSLTLIATANQGSEATYESGFVIDKFPISRPNLTFSTLTVSNMSPEDSSIYLCSVVLSGRALKVETQYFGPGTRLLVL.

The CDR3: CASSLGIGEVQYF. CDR3 DNA sequence: TGTGCCAGCAGCTTAGGTATTGGGGAGGTGCAGTACTTC. The rearrangement joins TRBV11-3 to TRBJ2-7, with a tentative D call TRBD2 (6 bases). The V and J ends lost 1 base and 9 bases respectively, with 13 bases between them. This CDR3 is 13 amino acids long. Germline V CDR1 and CDR2: SGHNT, YENEEA.

V and J are TRBV5-1 and TRBJ2-1; 8 nucleotides match TRBD1. Germline lookup yields CDR1 SGHRS and CDR2 YFSETQ. The junction had 8 bases not matched to a gene; V was cut back by 1 base and J by 8 bases. The CDR3 length is 15 residues. CDR3 in DNA: TGCGCCAGCAGCTTGCGGGACAGGAGGGTGGATGAGCAGTTCTTC. Amino acid sequence: CASSLRDRRVDEQFF.

The chain employs TRBV14 and TRBJ2-7; D is undetermined. V shed 4 bases and J shed 4 bases, with 11 bases lying between them. CDR3 length: 13 residues. Germline-derived CDR1 and CDR2 are SGHDN and FVKESK. Here the CDR3 reads CASSPLGRYEQYF. Here the CDR3 DNA reads TGTGCCAGCAGCCCTCTAGGCAGATACGAGCAGTACTTC.